These 13 T cell receptor beta chains were all obtained from the same sample, sequenced in a study of pediatric ulcerative colitis. During colonoscopy, one to two rectal pinch biopsies were collected. Clones were sequenced by immunoSEQ multiplex PCR, and TCRdb holds only the in-frame ones, with some missing. The sample has about 16,000 clones, nearly 75% seen once; the top ten hold under 7.5%. Sequences were obtained from gut tissue. The receptor source for this set is a boy aged 10-17 years with moderate ulcerative colitis.

This clone was counted only a few times. This chain joins TRBV7-2 and TRBJ1-4; 7 bases agree with TRBD1. Trimming removed 4 bases from V and 8 bases from J; junction bases left unmatched: 10. Germline V gene sequence: CDR1 SGHTA, CDR2 FQGNSA. The CDR3 has 15 amino acids. The CDR3 nucleotides read TGTGCCAGCAGCTCCGGACACAGGGGTGGAGAAAAACTGTTTTTT. Protein: CASSSGHRGGEKLFF.

V is TRBV27 and J is TRBJ1-1; no definite D call. CDR1 is MNHEY, CDR2 SMNVEV, per germline (reference sequence). The CDR3 is 17 residues long. The V end lost 5 bases, the J end lost 5 bases, and 24 bases lay between the germline ends. The CDR3, as DNA: TGTGCCAGCAGTCCCCGGTTAGGAGTAGGGAGTGGGACTGAAGCTTTCTTT. Translated: CASSPRLGVGSGTEAFF.

This chain joins TRBV5-1 and TRBJ1-2; 8 nucleotides line up with TRBD1. V trimming: 3 bases; J trimming: 8 bases; junction bases outside the gene matches: 6. From germline, CDR1 is SGHRS and CDR2 YFSETQ. This CDR3 contains 13 residues. Written as DNA, the CDR3 is TGCGCCAGCAGCTCCCCAGGGGGCGTAGGCTACACCTTC. It is translated as CASSSPGGVGYTF.

The chain couples TRBV25-1 to TRBJ2-7; D perhaps matches TRBD1 (6 bases). The CDR3 length is 17 residues. Trimming stripped 1 base from V and 0 bases from J, with 16 bases between. Germline V gene data show CDR1 as MGHDK and CDR2 as SYGVNS. CDR3 amino acids: CASSEFGWQDSSYEQYF. CDR3 bases: TGTGCCAGCAGTGAATTTGGGTGGCAGGACAGCTCCTACGAGCAGTACTTC.

The rearrangement uses TRBV5-1 and TRBJ2-7, with 7 nucleotides matching TRBD1. Germline V CDR1 and CDR2: SGHRS, YFSETQ. J gave up 7 bases and V 6 bases, and 10 bases lay outside the gene matches. The CDR3 is 13 residues long. CDR3 sequence (DNA): TGCGCCAGCACCTGGACAGGCCAGGGGGAGCAGTACTTC. Protein product: CASTWTGQGEQYF.

The V gene is TRBV11-2, the J gene TRBJ2-1, with 11 bases aligning to TRBD2. J was trimmed by 9 bases and V by 4 bases; bases with no gene match: 5. Per the germline V gene, CDR1 is SGHAT and CDR2 is FQNNGV. The CDR3 spans 14 residues. The CDR3 spells CASSWGTSGPEQFF. The CDR3, as DNA: TGTGCCAGCAGCTGGGGGACTAGCGGCCCTGAGCAGTTCTTC. Using reference TRBV11-2 and TRBJ2-1 for the parts outside the CDR3, the full variable domain is EAGVAQSPRYKIIEKRQSVAFWCNPISGHATLYWYQQILGQGPKLLIQFQNNGVVDDSQLPKDRFSAERLKGVDSTLKIQPAKLEDSAVYLCASSWGTSGPEQFFGPGTRLTVL.

In the case of this clone: This CDR3 is also generated by other DNA sequences in the sample. The chain is built from TRBV4-1 and TRBJ2-3; D not certain. V was trimmed by 2 bases and J by 0 bases, leaving 3 bases between them. Germline loops: CDR1 MGHRA, CDR2 YSYEKL. The CDR3 extends over 13 amino acids. The CDR3 sequence is CASSQISTDTQYF. In DNA form, the CDR3 reads TGCGCCAGCAGCCAAATAAGCACAGATACGCAGTATTTT.

CDR3 nucleotides: TGCAGCGTCCGACAGGCCCTCTATGGCTACACCTTC. Translated, it gives CSVRQALYGYTF. This sequence joins TRBV29-1 and TRBJ1-2, with D tentatively TRBD1 (6 bases). V dropped 6 bases and J dropped 4 bases, with 12 bases sitting between them. The CDR3 loop spans 12 amino acids. Germline assignment: CDR1 SQVTM and CDR2 ANQGSEA.

The genes are TRBV7-6 and TRBJ2-2; 12 bases line up with TRBD2. The V segment lost 5 bases and the J segment 5 bases; nucleotides outside the gene matches: 6. CDR3 length: 16 residues. From germline, CDR1 is SGHVS and CDR2 FNYEAQ. The CDR3 sequence is CASSRRTSGNTGELFF. In DNA, the CDR3 is TGTGCCAGCAGCCGAAGGACTAGCGGGAATACCGGGGAGCTGTTTTTT.

The chain recombines TRBV5-4 with TRBJ2-1, with 7 bases identical to TRBD2. The CDR3 contains 17 residues. The germline CDR1 and CDR2 sequences are SGHNT and YYREEE (reference sequence). Germline trimming cut 1 base from V and 0 bases from J; bases unmatched to any gene: 7. CDR3 nucleotide sequence: TGTGCCAGCAGCTTGTTTAGCGGGCTTCTCTCCTACAATGAGCAGTTCTTC. Translating gives CASSLFSGLLSYNEQFF. The full variable domain, rest sourced from reference TRBV5-4 and TRBJ2-1, is ETGVTQSPTHLIKTRGQQVTLRCSSQSGHNTVSWYQQALGQGPQFIFQYYREEENGRGNFPPRFSGLQFPNYSSELNVNALELDDSALYLCASSLFSGLLSYNEQFFGPGTRLTVL.

This rearrangement joins TRBV27 to TRBJ1-1, with 12 bases that match TRBD1. J was trimmed by 6 bases and V by 4 bases; bases with no gene match: 3. This CDR3 region has 14 residues. Germline values: CDR1 MNHEY, CDR2 SMNVEV (reference sequence). CDR3 bases: TGTGCCAGCAGTTGGGGACAGGGGGCGTCTGAAGCTTTCTTT. Translated, it gives CASSWGQGASEAFF.

The sample holds a few counts of this clone. The J gene is TRBJ1-1, the V gene TRBV19; possibly TRBD1 for D (6 bases). The CDR3 has 14 amino acids. The V gene's germline CDR1 is LNHDA and CDR2 SQIVND (reference sequence). V lost 10 bases to trimming and J lost 1 base, with 16 bases between them. Written as DNA, the CDR3 is TGTGCCACGAAAACAGGGATTCCGAACACTGAAGCTTTCTTT. Encoded protein: CATKTGIPNTEAFF.

The rearrangement joins TRBV6-4 to TRBJ2-6; D gene ambiguous. V lost 2 bases and J 0 bases, leaving 2 bases between the germline ends. CDR3 length: 14 residues. Germline CDR1 MRHNA, CDR2 SNTAGT. CDR3 residues: CASSDNSGANVLTF. The CDR3 DNA sequence: TGTGCCAGCAGTGACAACTCTGGGGCCAACGTCCTGACTTTC.